These T cell receptor beta chains were read from a single sample in a study of cytomegalovirus exposure and HLA in healthy donors. Only in-frame clones appear in the TCRdb table, and some are missing; sequencing was by immunoSEQ multiplex PCR. This sample has 85,000 to 100,000 clones, with about nine tenths found just once. The sequenced sample was PBMCs. The receptors originated from a man aged 25 to 40 in good health and CMV-seropositive. Both conserved end residues are part of each CDR3. The D gene is left open where the match is weak. Expanded clones are given a class, and other clones once, few, many or no size at all.

J gene: TRBJ1-2
D gene: .
clone size: .
V gene: TRBV2
CDR3 DNA: TGTGCCAGCAAACAGGGCCCTAACCATGGCTACACCTTC
CDR3 protein: CASKQGPNHGYTF

J gene: TRBJ2-1
D gene: .
clone size: .
V gene: TRBV11-2
CDR3 DNA: TGTGCCAGCAGCCGAGACAGGTCTCCTGAGCAGTTCTTC
CDR3 protein: CASSRDRSPEQFF

J gene: TRBJ1-5
D gene: TRBD1
clone size: .
V gene: TRBV6-1
CDR3 DNA: TGTGCCACCGGACAGGGAAAACGAAGTAATCAGCCCCAGCATTTT
CDR3 protein: CATGQGKRSNQPQHF

J gene: TRBJ2-3
D gene: .
clone size: .
V gene: TRBV11-3
CDR3 DNA: TGTGCCAGCAGCTTAGGTCGGCGGGAATACACAGATACGCAGTATTTT
CDR3 protein: CASSLGRREYTDTQYF

J gene: TRBJ2-3
D gene: TRBD2
clone size: once
V gene: TRBV27
CDR3 DNA: TGTGCCAGCAGCCAGGTTGGGCTAGCGGAGCAGTATTTT
CDR3 protein: CASSQVGLAEQYF

J gene: TRBJ2-5
D gene: TRBD2
clone size: .
V gene: TRBV10-2
CDR3 DNA: TGCGCCAGCAGTGATCGGGGGACTAGAGAAGAGACCCAGTACTTC
CDR3 protein: CASSDRGTREETQYF

J gene: TRBJ1-1
D gene: TRBD1
clone size: once
V gene: TRBV28
CDR3 DNA: TGTGCCAGCAGTTTATCGGCAGGGGGCGACACTGAAGCTTTCTTT
CDR3 protein: CASSLSAGGDTEAFF

J gene: TRBJ2-1
D gene: .
clone size: .
V gene: TRBV7-8
CDR3 DNA: TGTGCCAGCAGCTTAGGTGGTTCCGGGTACAATGAGCAGTTCTTC
CDR3 protein: CASSLGGSGYNEQFF

J gene: TRBJ2-1
D gene: .
clone size: once
V gene: TRBV5-1
CDR3 DNA: TGCGCCAGCAGCTTGGACAGCCTTTACAATGAGCAGTTCTTC
CDR3 protein: CASSLDSLYNEQFF

J gene: TRBJ2-7
D gene: .
clone size: .
V gene: TRBV9
CDR3 DNA: TGTGCCAGCAGCGTAGACTGGGACTCAGGGACCTACGAGCAGTACTTC
CDR3 protein: CASSVDWDSGTYEQYF

J gene: TRBJ2-1
D gene: TRBD2
clone size: .
V gene: TRBV7-9
CDR3 DNA: TGTGCCAGCCGCTTAGCTAGCGGGAGGGTGGGGGGGAATGAGCAGTTCTTC
CDR3 protein: CASRLASGRVGGNEQFF

J gene: TRBJ1-2
D gene: TRBD1
clone size: few
V gene: TRBV6-1
CDR3 DNA: TGTGCCAGCAGTGAGAGAAGACAGGGCGGCTATGGCTACACCTTC
CDR3 protein: CASSERRQGGYGYTF

J gene: TRBJ1-1
D gene: .
clone size: .
V gene: TRBV7-9
CDR3 DNA: TGTGCCAGCAGGTTACGGGTAGACACTGAAGCTTTCTTT
CDR3 protein: CASRLRVDTEAFF

J gene: TRBJ1-2
D gene: .
clone size: .
V gene: TRBV28
CDR3 DNA: TGTGCCAGCAGTTTAGTTCCAGGGGACTATGGCTACACCTTC
CDR3 protein: CASSLVPGDYGYTF

J gene: TRBJ2-5
D gene: TRBD2
clone size: .
V gene: TRBV6-1
CDR3 DNA: TGTGCCAGCCGGGGGGGTGGGGAGACCCAGTACTTC
CDR3 protein: CASRGGGETQYF

J gene: TRBJ2-5
D gene: TRBD1
clone size: .
V gene: TRBV29-1
CDR3 DNA: TGCAGTATAACAGGGGTTTTAGGAGAGACCCAGTACTTC
CDR3 protein: CSITGVLGETQYF

J gene: TRBJ2-1
D gene: .
clone size: .
V gene: TRBV29-1
CDR3 DNA: TGCAGCGTTGAAGCACATCCGGCAGGGTTTCTCAATGAGCAGTTCTTC
CDR3 protein: CSVEAHPAGFLNEQFF

J gene: TRBJ2-5
D gene: .
clone size: .
V gene: TRBV4-2
CDR3 DNA: TGTGCCAGCAGCCAAGAAGAAGGGAGAGAGACCCAGTACTTC
CDR3 protein: CASSQEEGRETQYF

J gene: TRBJ2-1
D gene: TRBD1
clone size: .
V gene: TRBV14
CDR3 DNA: TGTGCCAGCAGTTCGCAGGGGGCTGGTGAGCAGTTCTTC
CDR3 protein: CASSSQGAGEQFF

J gene: TRBJ1-3
D gene: TRBD1
clone size: .
V gene: TRBV5-8
CDR3 DNA: TGTGCCAGCAGCAGAACAACAGGGGGCACTGGAAACACCATATATTTT
CDR3 protein: CASSRTTGGTGNTIYF

J gene: TRBJ2-5
D gene: TRBD1
clone size: .
V gene: TRBV5-1
CDR3 DNA: TGCGCCAGCAGGTACAGGGGGCTACGAGAAGAGACCCAGTACTTC
CDR3 protein: CASRYRGLREETQYF

J gene: TRBJ2-5
D gene: TRBD1
clone size: .
V gene: TRBV5-1
CDR3 DNA: TGCGCCAGCAGCTTGGGACAGGGGGAGACCCAGTACTTC
CDR3 protein: CASSLGQGETQYF

J gene: TRBJ2-1
D gene: TRBD2
clone size: .
V gene: TRBV5-1
CDR3 DNA: TGCGCCAGCTGCTTGACTAGCGGGGATTACAATGAGCAGTTCTTC
CDR3 protein: CASCLTSGDYNEQFF

J gene: TRBJ2-7
D gene: TRBD2
clone size: .
V gene: TRBV14
CDR3 DNA: TGTGCCAGCAGCCAAGGCGGGAGTGTATACTACGAGCAGTACTTC
CDR3 protein: CASSQGGSVYYEQYF

J gene: TRBJ2-5
D gene: TRBD2
clone size: .
V gene: TRBV4-2
CDR3 DNA: TGTGCCAGCAGCCAAGAGCCGGGACTAGCGGGAGCCATGGAGACCCAGTACTTC
CDR3 protein: CASSQEPGLAGAMETQYF

J gene: TRBJ1-2
D gene: TRBD1
clone size: .
V gene: TRBV5-6
CDR3 DNA: TGTGCCAGCAGCCCGGACAGGGGGAACTATGGCTACACCTTC
CDR3 protein: CASSPDRGNYGYTF

J gene: TRBJ2-7
D gene: TRBD1
clone size: .
V gene: TRBV7-9
CDR3 DNA: TGTTCCAGCAGCTCCACAGGGGACGAGCAGTACTTC
CDR3 protein: CSSSSTGDEQYF

J gene: TRBJ2-1
D gene: .
clone size: once
V gene: TRBV27
CDR3 DNA: TGTGCCAGCAGTTTTTTCCTAGCAAGGGAGCAGTTCTTC
CDR3 protein: CASSFFLAREQFF

J gene: TRBJ2-7
D gene: .
clone size: .
V gene: TRBV6-5
CDR3 DNA: TGTGCCAGCAGTTTCAGCCGGGAGTCCTACGAGCAGTACTTC
CDR3 protein: CASSFSRESYEQYF

J gene: TRBJ2-3
D gene: .
clone size: few
V gene: TRBV15
CDR3 DNA: TGTGCCACCAGCAGAGTTTCGGGAGTTACAGATACGCAGTATTTT
CDR3 protein: CATSRVSGVTDTQYF

J gene: TRBJ1-3
D gene: .
clone size: .
V gene: TRBV28
CDR3 DNA: TGTGCCAGCAGTTTAGGGCAGCCGGGAGGAAACACCATATATTTT
CDR3 protein: CASSLGQPGGNTIYF

J gene: TRBJ1-5
D gene: .
clone size: .
V gene: TRBV18
CDR3 DNA: TGTGCCAGCTCACCAGCCAGTAATAGCAATCAGCCCCAGCATTTT
CDR3 protein: CASSPASNSNQPQHF